Sequencing of this TCR beta chain was carried out in a study of control samples from healthy donors and cancer patients. CDR3 length: 16 amino acids. Trimming removed 4 bases from V and 5 bases from J; junction bases left unmatched: 9. In germline, CDR1 is KGHDR, CDR2 SFDVKD. The data were produced by immunoSEQ multiplex PCR, yet TCRdb's version contains in-frame clones alone and is incomplete. The data show some 150,000 clones, around 92% seen once. This sequence originates from a woman between 25 and 40 years old in good health. The chain carries TRBV24-1 and TRBJ2-5, with 10 nucleotides matching TRBD1. Input material: blood. The CDR3 loop is CATSEAGTGVSETQYF. The CDR3, as DNA: TGTGCCACCAGTGAGGCCGGGACAGGGGTTTCGGAGACCCAGTACTTC.